The text below deals with one T cell receptor (beta chain). Its antigen is unknown. This sample was taken from a study of long-term antiretroviral therapy in people with HIV. Study outcomes and limitations: Dominance of pre-ART expanded clones persisted, fluctuating and often declining after ART.

The V gene lost 0 bases and the J gene lost 2 bases, with 3 bases spanning the gap. CDR1 SGHTS and CDR2 YDEGEE come from the germline V gene. This CDR3 is built from 12 residues. It was version v3.0 of the immunoSEQ assay that was run at survey level. The repertoire was sequenced with immunoSEQ multiplex PCR; TCRdb's copy has only in-frame clones and lacks some. The data show 40,000 or so clones, about 88% seen once. Sequenced material: unsorted PBMCs, taken just before starting antiretroviral therapy. The source is a woman in her late teens or twenties with HIV. The chain is built from TRBV5-8 and TRBJ2-7, with no clear D. CDR3 sequence (DNA): TGTGCCAGCAGCTTGGCCACCTACGAGCAGTACTTC. Amino acids: CASSLATYEQYF. Full variable domain (rest looked up from reference TRBV5-8 and TRBJ2-7): EAGVTQSPTHLIKTRGQQATLRCSPISGHTSVYWYQQALGLGLQFLLWYDEGEERNRGNFPPRFSGRQFPNYSSELNVNALELEDSALYLCASSLATYEQYFGPGTRLTVT.